These T cell receptor beta chains were read from a single sample in a study of a mutant IDH1 vaccine in newly diagnosed glioma. The antigens these receptors bind are not known. Data came from immunoSEQ multiplex PCR; TCRdb stores just in-frame clones and leaves some out. The profile shows approximately 21,000 clones, roughly 84% of them singletons. The specimen comprised PBMCs, sampled from a glioma patient whose treatment included an IDH1 peptide vaccine. All receptors derive from a man aged 40-49 years with glioma. CDR3s include the opening cysteine and the closing phenylalanine or tryptophan. Each record gives: J gene, D gene, clone size, V gene, CDR3 protein, CDR3 DNA. The D gene is left open where the match is weak. Some rows mark clone size as missing; the rest say once, few, many or name a class of expanded clone.

>TRBJ2-1|.|.|TRBV20-1
CSAMVNEQFF
TGCAGTGCTATGGTGAATGAGCAGTTCTTC
>TRBJ1-6|.|.|TRBV10-3
CAISEGQGGNSPLHF
TGTGCCATCAGTGAGGGTCAGGGCGGTAATTCACCCCTCCACTTT
>TRBJ1-2|.|.|TRBV5-6
CASSRSGNYGYIF
TGTGCCAGCAGCCGCAGTGGGAACTATGGCTACATCTTC
>TRBJ2-2|TRBD1|.|TRBV7-2
CASSLRQGAGTGELFF
TGTGCCAGCAGCTTAAGGCAGGGGGCGGGCACCGGGGAGCTGTTTTTT
>TRBJ2-3|.|.|TRBV5-4
CASSPPRADTDTQYF
TGTGCCAGCAGCCCTCCTAGGGCAGACACAGATACGCAGTATTTT
>TRBJ2-5|.|.|TRBV5-4
CASSSRTGGETQYF
TGTGCCAGCAGCTCCCGGACGGGCGGGGAGACCCAGTACTTC
>TRBJ1-1|.|.|TRBV11-2
CASSRQLNTEAFF
TGTGCCAGCAGCAGACAGCTGAACACTGAAGCTTTCTTT
>TRBJ2-7|.|.|TRBV11-2
CASSLGPGTGPYEQYF
TGTGCCAGCAGCTTAGGCCCCGGGACTGGGCCCTACGAGCAGTACTTC
>TRBJ2-3|TRBD1|.|TRBV9
CASSVASQGATDTQYF
TGTGCCAGCAGCGTAGCCAGCCAGGGGGCCACAGATACGCAGTATTTT
>TRBJ1-1|.|few|TRBV6-6
CASTHLANTEAFF
TGTGCCAGCACCCATCTGGCGAACACTGAAGCTTTCTTT
>TRBJ2-7|.|once|TRBV29-1
CSVVGTRYEQYF
TGCAGCGTTGTGGGGACTCGATACGAGCAGTACTTC
>TRBJ1-2|.|.|TRBV27
CASSMTIRHGYTF
TGTGCCAGCAGTATGACTATCCGCCATGGCTACACCTTC
>TRBJ2-4|TRBD2|.|TRBV7-9
CASSLVGGGKNIQYF
TGTGCCAGCAGCTTGGTTGGGGGGGGCAAAAACATTCAGTACTTC